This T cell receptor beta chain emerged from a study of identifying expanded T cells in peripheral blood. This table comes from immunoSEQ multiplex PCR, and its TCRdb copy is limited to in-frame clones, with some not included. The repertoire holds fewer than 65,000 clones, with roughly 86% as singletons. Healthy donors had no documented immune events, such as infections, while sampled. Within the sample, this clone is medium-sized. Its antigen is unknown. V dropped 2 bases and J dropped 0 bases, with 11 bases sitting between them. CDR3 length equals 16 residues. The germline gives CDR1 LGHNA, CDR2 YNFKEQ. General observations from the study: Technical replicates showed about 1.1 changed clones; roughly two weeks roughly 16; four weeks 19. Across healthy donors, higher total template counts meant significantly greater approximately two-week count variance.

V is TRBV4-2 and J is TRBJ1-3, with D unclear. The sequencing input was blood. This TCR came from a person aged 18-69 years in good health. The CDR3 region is CASSQKHADSGNTIYF. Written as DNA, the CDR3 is TGTGCCAGCAGCCAAAAACACGCAGACTCTGGAAACACCATATATTTT.